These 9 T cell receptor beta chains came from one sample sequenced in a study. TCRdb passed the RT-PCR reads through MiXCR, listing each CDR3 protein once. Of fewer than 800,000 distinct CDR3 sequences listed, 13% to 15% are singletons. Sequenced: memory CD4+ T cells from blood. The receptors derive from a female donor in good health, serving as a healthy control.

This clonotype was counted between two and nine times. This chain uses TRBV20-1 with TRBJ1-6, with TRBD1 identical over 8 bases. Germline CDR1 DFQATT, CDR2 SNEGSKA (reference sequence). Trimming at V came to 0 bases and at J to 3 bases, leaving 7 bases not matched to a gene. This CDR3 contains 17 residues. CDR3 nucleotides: TGCAGTGCTAGAGATGAGGGGACAGGATTCTATAATTCACCCCTCCACTTT. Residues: CSARDEGTGFYNSPLHF.

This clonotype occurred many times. The CDR3 reads CASSSYTGGGYNEQFF. CDR3 coding DNA: TGCGCCAGCAGCTCATATACAGGGGGCGGTTACAATGAGCAGTTCTTC. The rearrangement uses TRBV5-1 and TRBJ2-1, with 9 bases matching TRBD1. This CDR3 region has 16 residues. From germline, CDR1 is SGHRS and CDR2 YFSETQ. Trimming at V came to 3 bases and at J to 4 bases, leaving 8 bases not matched to a gene.

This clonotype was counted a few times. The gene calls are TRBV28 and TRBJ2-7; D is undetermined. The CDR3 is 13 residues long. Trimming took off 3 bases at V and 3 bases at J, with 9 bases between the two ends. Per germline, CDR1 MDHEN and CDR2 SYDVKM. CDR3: CASSLSQLYEQYF. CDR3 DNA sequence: TGTGCCAGCAGTTTGTCACAGCTCTACGAGCAGTACTTC.

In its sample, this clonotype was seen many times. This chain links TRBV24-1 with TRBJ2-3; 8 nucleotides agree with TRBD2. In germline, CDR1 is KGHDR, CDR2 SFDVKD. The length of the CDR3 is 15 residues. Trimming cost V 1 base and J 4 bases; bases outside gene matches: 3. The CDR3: CATSDFTSGADTQYF. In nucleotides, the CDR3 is TGTGCCACCAGTGATTTTACTAGCGGCGCAGATACGCAGTATTTT.

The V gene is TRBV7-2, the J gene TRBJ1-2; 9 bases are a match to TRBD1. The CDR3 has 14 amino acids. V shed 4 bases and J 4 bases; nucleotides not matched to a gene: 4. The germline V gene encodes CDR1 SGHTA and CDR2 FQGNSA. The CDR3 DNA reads TGTGCCAGCAGCTCCCGGGGACAGGGCTATGGCTACACCTTC. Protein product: CASSSRGQGYGYTF.

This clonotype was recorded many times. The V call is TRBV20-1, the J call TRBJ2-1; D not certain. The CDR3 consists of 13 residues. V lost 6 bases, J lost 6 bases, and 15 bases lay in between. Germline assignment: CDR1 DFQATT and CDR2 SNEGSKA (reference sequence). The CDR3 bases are TGCAGTGCCCCGGCATTGAGTACCAATGAGCAGTTCTTC. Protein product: CSAPALSTNEQFF.

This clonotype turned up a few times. The CDR3: CASRPVRLIGANEQYF. The CDR3 DNA reads as TGTGCCAGCAGGCCCGTGAGACTCATCGGGGCTAACGAGCAGTACTTC. J is TRBJ2-7 and V is TRBV6-5, with D perhaps given as TRBD1 or TRBD2 (5 bases each). This CDR3 has 16 residues. The germline V and J ends were trimmed by 6 bases and 5 bases, with 23 bases remaining between them. Germline CDR1 is MNHEY and CDR2 is SVGAGI.

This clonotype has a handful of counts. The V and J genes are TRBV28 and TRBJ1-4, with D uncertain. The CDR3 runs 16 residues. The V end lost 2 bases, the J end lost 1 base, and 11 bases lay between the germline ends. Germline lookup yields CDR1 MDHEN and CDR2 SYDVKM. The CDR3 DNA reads TGTGCCAGCAGTTTAGTCGCAGGTGGAACTAATGAAAAACTGTTTTTT. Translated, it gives CASSLVAGGTNEKLFF. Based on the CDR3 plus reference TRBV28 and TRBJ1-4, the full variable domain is DVKVTQSSRYLVKRTGEKVFLECVQDMDHENMFWYRQDPGLGLRLIYFSYDVKMKEKGDIPEGYSVSREKKERFSLILESASTNQTSMYLCASSLVAGGTNEKLFFGSGTQLSVL.

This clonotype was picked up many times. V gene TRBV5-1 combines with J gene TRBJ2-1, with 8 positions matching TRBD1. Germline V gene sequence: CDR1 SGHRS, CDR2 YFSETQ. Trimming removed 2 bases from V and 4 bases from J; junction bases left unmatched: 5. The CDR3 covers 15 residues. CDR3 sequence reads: CASSLGQGRYNEQFF. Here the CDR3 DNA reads TGCGCCAGCAGCTTAGGACAGGGAAGATACAATGAGCAGTTCTTC.